This T cell receptor (beta chain) was captured by sequencing in a study of CD8+ T cells in alopecia areata. Study information: Those treated were given oral tofacitinib at 5 to 10 mg twice daily.

Per the germline V gene, CDR1 is MNHNY and CDR2 is SVGAGI (reference sequence). The V gene lost 6 bases and the J gene lost 0 bases, with 9 bases spanning the gap. The CDR3 covers 13 residues. Study-wide results and limits: With one nonresponder, baseline CD8+ expansion's link to response remains uncertain. Greater clonality was observed in lesional scalp samples, especially alopecia totalis/universalis, versus normal scalp.

Sequencing relied on a cDNA template that was reverse transcribed from extracted RNA. The assay was immunoSEQ multiplex PCR, and TCRdb's table has in-frame clones only and misses some. The sample contains more than 200,000 clones, about 40% of which appear only once. Comments on this clone: Its antigen is as yet unknown.

As to treatment: oral pan-JAK inhibitor, 5-10 mg twice daily. The sorting of PBMCs gave CD4+ and CD8+ T cells. The chain combines TRBV6-6 with TRBJ2-7; D is uncertain. The clonotype was recovered from a human donor with alopecia areata. Sequencing was performed on CD4+ T cells sorted from blood, taken between weeks 36 and 40, from a patient treated with tofacitinib. CDR3 in DNA: TGTGCCAGCAGCCCGGACCCCTCCTACGAGCAGTACTTC. As protein: CASSPDPSYEQYF.